This entry lists 7 T cell receptor beta chains sequenced from one sample in a study of blood T cell repertoires in COVID-19. Sequenced by immunoSEQ multiplex PCR; TCRdb stores in-frame clones only, minus some. Among 200,000 to 300,000 clones listed, 80% to 85% were seen once. The sequencing sample was made of peripheral blood. The receptor source for this set is a man aged 55 to 69 with acute or convalescent COVID-19.

This clone turned up a few times. This chain links TRBV6-6 with TRBJ2-7; D not resolved. Trimming cost V 7 bases and J 7 bases, with 11 bases left between them. This CDR3 has 11 residues. Germline CDR1 reads MNHNY; CDR2 reads SVGAGI (reference sequence). DNA of the CDR3: TGTGCCAGCACTGGAGTGGGTGAGCAGTACTTC. Translation: CASTGVGEQYF.

V is TRBV7-3 and J is TRBJ1-1, with 8 bases aligning to TRBD1. The V gene's germline CDR1 is SGHTA and CDR2 FQGTGA. The CDR3 consists of 15 residues. The V and J ends lost 2 bases and 1 base, in that order; junction bases with no gene match: 3. CDR3: CASSLGDRRNTEAFF. The CDR3 bases are TGTGCCAGCAGCTTAGGGGACAGGCGGAACACTGAAGCTTTCTTT.

This clone was seen a few times. The chain is built from TRBV6-1 and TRBJ2-7; TRBD2 agrees at 8 bases. Germline assignment: CDR1 MNHNS and CDR2 SASEGT. With 1 base clipped from V and 4 bases from J, the junction kept 6 bases outside the gene matches. The CDR3 is 15 residues long. The CDR3 sequence: CASSEEGGRRYEQYF. DNA of the CDR3: TGTGCCAGCAGTGAAGAGGGCGGGAGGCGATACGAGCAGTACTTC.

This chain joins TRBV10-2 and TRBJ2-7, with D hard to call. The CDR3 contains 11 residues. Between the trimmed V and J ends, which lost 5 bases and 4 bases, there was a span of 6 bases. Germline V lookup: CDR1 WSHSY, CDR2 SAAADI. The CDR3 DNA follows: TGCGCCAGCAGTCCTAGATACGAGCAGTACTTC. Protein sequence: CASSPRYEQYF.

The gene calls are TRBV10-3 and TRBJ2-7; 9 bases agree with TRBD1. Trimming took 7 bases from V and 6 from J; bases not matched to a gene: 10. Germline V lookup: CDR1 ENHRY, CDR2 SYGVKD. The CDR3 runs to 14 residues. The CDR3 nucleotides read TGTGCCATCACCGGGACAGGGCGTTTGGTCGAGCAGTACTTC. Translating gives CAITGTGRLVEQYF.

This chain connects TRBV9 to TRBJ1-4; D is possibly TRBD1 (5 bases). CDR1 is SGDLS and CDR2 is YYNGEE in the germline V gene. The germline V and J ends were trimmed by 0 bases and 0 bases, with 12 bases remaining between them. The CDR3 is 17 residues long. The CDR3 DNA follows: TGTGCCAGCAGCGTAGAGGGGCAGGGTGCAACTAATGAAAAACTGTTTTTT. It encodes CASSVEGQGATNEKLFF.

This rearrangement joins TRBV7-3 to TRBJ2-2; D unresolved. Trimming shortened V by 5 bases and J by 4 bases, and 8 bases separated the two germline ends. There are 13 residues in the CDR3. Per germline, CDR1 SGHTA and CDR2 FQGTGA. CDR3 protein: CASSPSGTGELFF. CDR3 bases: TGTGCCAGCAGCCCCTCGGGCACCGGGGAGCTGTTTTTT.